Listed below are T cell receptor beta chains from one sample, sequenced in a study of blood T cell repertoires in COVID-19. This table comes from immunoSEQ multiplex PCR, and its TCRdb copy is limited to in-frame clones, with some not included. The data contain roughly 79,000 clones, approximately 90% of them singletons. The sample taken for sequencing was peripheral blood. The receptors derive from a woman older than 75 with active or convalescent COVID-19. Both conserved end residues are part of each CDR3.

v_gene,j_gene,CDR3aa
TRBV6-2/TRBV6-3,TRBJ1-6,CASSYAEHSPLHF
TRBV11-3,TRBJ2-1,CASSLDRDSYNEQFF
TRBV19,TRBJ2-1,CASSIGGRISEQFF
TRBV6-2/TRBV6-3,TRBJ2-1,CASSYTLAGNEQFF
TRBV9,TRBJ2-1,CASSVGGGGYNEQFF
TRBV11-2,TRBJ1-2,CASSLGSGVGYTF
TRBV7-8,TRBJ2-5,CASSRWPDTQYF
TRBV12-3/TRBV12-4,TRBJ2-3,CASSPQQADTQYF
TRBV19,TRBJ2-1,CASTPGGWRGGSNEQFF
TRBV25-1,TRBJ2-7,CASSELAGPLYEQYF
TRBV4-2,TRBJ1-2,CASSQALLGGAGYGYTF
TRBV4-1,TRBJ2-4,CASSHPGVNIQYF
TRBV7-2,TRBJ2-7,CASSSGQGEQYF
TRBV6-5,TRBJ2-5,CASSRGLGETQYF
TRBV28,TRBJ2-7,CASSLGGGDRSYEQYF
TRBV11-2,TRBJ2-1,CASSLGSSGRGGEQFF
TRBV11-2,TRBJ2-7,CASSFPGTPYEQYF
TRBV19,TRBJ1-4,CASSARQGRAATNEKLFF